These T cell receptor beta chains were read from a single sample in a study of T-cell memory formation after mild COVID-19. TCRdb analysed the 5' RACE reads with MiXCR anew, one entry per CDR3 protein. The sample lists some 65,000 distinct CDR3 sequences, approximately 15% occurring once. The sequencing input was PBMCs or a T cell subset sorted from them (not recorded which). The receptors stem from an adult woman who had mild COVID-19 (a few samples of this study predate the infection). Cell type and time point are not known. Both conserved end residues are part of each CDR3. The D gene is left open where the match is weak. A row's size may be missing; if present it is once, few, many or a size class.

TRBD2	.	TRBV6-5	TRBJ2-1	CASSYSPGGPKNEQFF	TGTGCCAGCAGTTACTCGCCGGGAGGGCCTAAGAATGAGCAGTTCTTC
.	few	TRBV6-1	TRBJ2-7	CASSEGSPYEQYF	TGTGCCAGCAGTGAAGGCAGCCCGTACGAGCAGTACTTC
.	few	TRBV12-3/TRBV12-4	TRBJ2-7	CASTTRGNEQYF	TGTGCCAGCACCACCCGGGGCAACGAGCAGTACTTC
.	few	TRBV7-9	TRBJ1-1	CASSSGWRGATEAFF	TGTGCCAGCAGCTCGGGGTGGAGAGGTGCCACTGAAGCTTTCTTT
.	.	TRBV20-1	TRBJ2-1	CSASGQTYNEQFF	TGCAGTGCATCCGGACAGACATACAATGAGCAGTTCTTC
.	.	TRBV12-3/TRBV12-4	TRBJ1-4	CASSGGGSDEKLFF	TGTGCCAGCAGTGGGGGGGGTTCGGATGAAAAACTGTTTTTT
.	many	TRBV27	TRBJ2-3	CASSPARQYTQYF	TGTGCCAGCAGCCCCGCCCGACAGTATACGCAGTATTTT
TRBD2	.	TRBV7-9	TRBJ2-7	CASSLVSSGDLSYEQYF	TGTGCCAGCAGCTTAGTGTCTAGCGGGGACCTCTCCTACGAGCAGTACTTC
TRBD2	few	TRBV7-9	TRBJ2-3	CASSYPGGLAVVNTQYF	TGTGCCAGCAGCTACCCAGGTGGACTAGCAGTTGTAAATACGCAGTATTTT
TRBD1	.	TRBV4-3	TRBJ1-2	CASSQEGQPYGYTF	TGCGCCAGCAGCCAAGAGGGACAGCCCTATGGCTACACCTTC
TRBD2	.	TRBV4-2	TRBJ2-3	CAAGGGLADSGDTQYF	TGTGCCGCGGGAGGGGGACTAGCGGATTCTGGGGATACGCAGTATTTT
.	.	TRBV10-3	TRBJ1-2	CAISEGRDWENGYTF	TGTGCCATCAGTGAGGGCCGGGACTGGGAGAATGGCTACACCTTC
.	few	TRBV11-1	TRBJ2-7	CASSLGQTSYEQYF	TGTGCCAGCAGCTTAGGACAGACCTCCTACGAGCAGTACTTC
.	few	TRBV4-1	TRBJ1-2	CASSQGQGSNGYTF	TGCGCCAGCAGCCAAGGTCAGGGGTCGAATGGCTACACCTTC
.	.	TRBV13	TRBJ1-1	CASSFQTLEAFF	TGTGCCAGCAGCTTTCAAACATTGGAAGCTTTCTTT
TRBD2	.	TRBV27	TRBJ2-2	CASSLTRGGTGELFF	TGTGCCAGCAGTTTAACCCGCGGGGGCACCGGGGAGCTGTTTTTT
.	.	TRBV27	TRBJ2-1	CASSFGGYNEQFF	TGTGCCAGCAGTTTTGGGGGGTACAATGAGCAGTTCTTC